At least ten counts were recorded for the clone carrying this TCR beta chain. Its antigen remains unidentified. The data are from a study of CD8 T cells in ankylosing spondylitis. TCRdb re-derived calls from the 5' RACE reads in MiXCR, one entry per CDR3 protein. The sample consists of fewer than 400,000 distinct CDR3 sequences, 8% of them appearing once. Broader study findings: One TCR beta motif, made up of several highly homologous variants, appeared characteristic of ankylosing spondylitis blood.

Losses at the gene ends were 6 bases for V and 7 bases for J; bases not matched to a gene: 14. Germline V CDR1 and CDR2: LGHNA, YSLEER. The CDR3 contains 18 residues. This clonotype was obtained from a male donor with ankylosing spondylitis. Sequencing was carried out using blood, either unsorted or a sorted T cell fraction (not recorded which). J is TRBJ2-1 and V is TRBV4-3; 14 positions match TRBD2. The chain's CDR3 is CASSLVGRRTSGRNEQFF. CDR3 bases: TGCGCCAGCAGTTTAGTCGGGCGAAGGACTAGCGGGAGGAATGAGCAGTTCTTC.